This entry lists 20 T cell receptor beta chains sequenced from one sample in a study of cytomegalovirus exposure and HLA in healthy donors. This PCR relied on a set of 60 Vbeta primers and 13 Jbeta primers. Clones were sequenced by immunoSEQ multiplex PCR, and TCRdb holds only the in-frame ones, with some missing. The table lists roughly 200,000 clones, 79% of them singletons. The material sequenced was PBMCs. These receptors were collected from a woman in her thirties in good health and CMV-seropositive.

This rearrangement joins TRBV5-1 to TRBJ2-2; possible D gene TRBD1, 5 bases. The CDR3 is 16 residues long. With 0 bases removed from V and 3 bases from J, the gap between germline ends came to 12 bases. Per the germline V gene, CDR1 is SGHRS and CDR2 is YFSETQ. CDR3 nucleotides: TGCGCCAGCAGCTTGGATGGGCCAGGGCACACCGGGGAGCTGTTTTTT. It specifies CASSLDGPGHTGELFF.

V usage is TRBV5-6 and J usage is TRBJ1-1; D unresolved. Germline V gene data show CDR1 as SGHDT and CDR2 as YYEEEE. This CDR3 has 14 residues. Trimming took 1 base from V and 4 from J, leaving 11 bases between them. The DNA of the CDR3 is TGTGCCAGCAGCTTGCAATCAGCGGGCACTGAAGCTTTCTTT. Protein: CASSLQSAGTEAFF. Variable domain in full (rest from reference TRBV5-6 and TRBJ1-1): DAGVTQSPTHLIKTRGQQVTLRCSPKSGHDTVSWYQQALGQGPQFIFQYYEEEERQRGNFPDRFSGHQFPNYSSELNVNALLLGDSALYLCASSLQSAGTEAFFGQGTRLTVV.

This clone showed up just a few times. The chain links TRBV6-5 to TRBJ1-2; the match to TRBD1 covers 7 bases. From germline, CDR1 is MNHEY and CDR2 SVGAGI. J gave up 8 bases and V 6 bases, and 9 bases lay outside the gene matches. The length of the CDR3 is 13 residues. CDR3 bases: TGTGCCAGCAGCCGGGGACAGCGCATAGGCTACACCTTC. This sequence encodes CASSRGQRIGYTF.

The count of this clone is one. V usage is TRBV4-3 and J usage is TRBJ2-7; a possible D gene is TRBD1 (6 bases). This CDR3 is built from 17 residues. V gave up 3 bases and J gave up 3 bases, with 21 bases separating them. The germline CDR1 and CDR2 sequences are LGHNA and YSLEER. The CDR3: CASSQGLHIDRSYEQYF. The CDR3 DNA is TGCGCCAGCAGCCAGGGCCTTCACATAGACAGGAGCTACGAGCAGTACTTC.

The gene calls are TRBV6-1 and TRBJ1-5; no clear D gene. Germline values: CDR1 MNHNS, CDR2 SASEGT. This CDR3 comprises 13 residues. Trimming removed 7 bases at V and 6 bases at J, with 13 bases between. The CDR3 sequence: CASNLARVQPQHF. The DNA for the CDR3 is TGTGCCAGCAACCTCGCGAGGGTTCAGCCCCAGCATTTT.

The rearrangement joins TRBV18 to TRBJ1-2; perhaps TRBD1 as D (6 bases). Germline CDR1 and CDR2: KGHSH and LQKENI. Trimming pared 2 bases from V and 7 bases from J, leaving 14 bases between. The CDR3 is 14 amino acids. The CDR3, as DNA: TGTGCCAGCTCACCAACAGGGAGTTCCGGTGGCTACACCTTC. This translates into CASSPTGSSGGYTF.

This sequence joins TRBV19 and TRBJ1-1; 8 nucleotides align to TRBD1. CDR1 LNHDA and CDR2 SQIVND come from the germline V gene (reference sequence). The CDR3 consists of 14 residues. Trimming cost V 3 bases and J 4 bases; bases outside gene matches: 4. The CDR3 is CASSMDREATEAFF. The CDR3 nucleotides read TGTGCCAGTAGTATGGACAGGGAGGCCACTGAAGCTTTCTTT.

The rearrangement uses TRBV7-6 and TRBJ1-5; no firm D call. Trimming removed 0 bases at V and 2 bases at J, with 14 bases between. Germline CDR1 reads SGHVS; CDR2 reads FNYEAQ. The CDR3 runs to 17 residues. The CDR3 sequence is CASSLAPSEERNQPQHF. The CDR3 DNA is TGTGCCAGCAGCTTAGCGCCGTCGGAGGAACGCAATCAGCCCCAGCATTTT.

The rearrangement links TRBV7-2 to TRBJ2-2; D perhaps matches TRBD2 (5 bases). From germline, CDR1 is SGHTA and CDR2 FQGNSA. V gave up 3 bases and J gave up 6 bases, with 11 bases separating them. The CDR3 covers 14 residues. The CDR3 DNA reads as TGTGCCAGCAGCTTGCTGGACTGGGCCGGGGAGCTGTTTTTT. Protein product: CASSLLDWAGELFF.

V is TRBV9 and J is TRBJ2-7; unclear D gene. V was cut by 2 bases and J by 5 bases, with 17 bases left in between. CDR3 length: 15 residues. From germline, CDR1 is SGDLS and CDR2 YYNGEE. CDR3 sequence: CASSVFPATEDEQYF. DNA for the CDR3: TGTGCCAGCAGCGTTTTTCCAGCGACCGAGGACGAGCAGTACTTC.

The V and J genes are TRBV18 and TRBJ2-7; 7 bases match TRBD1. The V gene's germline CDR1 is KGHSH and CDR2 LQKENI. The CDR3 totals 13 residues. Germline trimming cut 3 bases from V and 6 bases from J; bases unmatched to any gene: 5. Here the CDR3 reads CASSPSDRSEQYF. For the CDR3, the DNA is TGTGCCAGCTCACCCTCGGACAGGAGCGAGCAGTACTTC. Full variable domain (missing parts from reference TRBV18 and TRBJ2-7): NAGVMQNPRHLVRRRGQEARLRCSPMKGHSHVYWYRQLPEEGLKFMVYLQKENIIDESGMPKERFSAEFPKEGPSILRIQQVVRGDSAAYFCASSPSDRSEQYFGPGTRLTVT.

The chain is built from TRBV27 and TRBJ2-3; TRBD1 aligns across 7 bases. This CDR3 is built from 15 residues. Trimming took 3 bases from V and 2 from J; bases not matched to a gene: 5. Germline CDR1 MNHEY, CDR2 SMNVEV (reference sequence). The CDR3 reads CASSFDRAFTDTQYF. DNA of the CDR3: TGTGCCAGCAGTTTTGACAGGGCCTTCACAGATACGCAGTATTTT.

This chain joins TRBV10-2 and TRBJ1-2; the D is unclear. There are 12 residues in the CDR3. The V end lost 10 bases, the J end lost 0 bases, and 9 bases lay between the germline ends. The V gene's germline CDR1 is WSHSY and CDR2 SAAADI. The CDR3 coding sequence is TGCGCCACTTCCCCCGCTAACTATGGCTACACCTTC. Protein product: CATSPANYGYTF.

The chain links TRBV27 to TRBJ2-5; 8 bases match TRBD1. The J call could be wrong; TRBJ2-7 is a better fit for the DNA end. This CDR3 spans 14 amino acids. The V gene's germline CDR1 is MNHEY and CDR2 SMNVEV (reference sequence). CDR3 DNA: TGTGCCAGCAGTTTAGGGACAGGACAATACGAGCAGTACTTC. It is translated as CASSLGTGQYEQYF.

The V gene is TRBV11-3, the J gene TRBJ2-5, with 8 nucleotides matching TRBD1. The CDR3 runs 14 residues. J gave up 4 bases and V 1 base, and 2 bases lay outside the gene matches. Germline loops: CDR1 SGHNT, CDR2 YENEEA. CDR3 loop: CASSLGGTGETQYF. The CDR3 DNA is TGTGCCAGCAGCTTAGGAGGGACAGGAGAGACCCAGTACTTC.

The rearrangement joins TRBV9 to TRBJ2-5; 7 nucleotides match TRBD1. After removal of 2 bases from V and 3 bases from J, the junction contained 1 base not matched to a gene. Germline V gene data show CDR1 as SGDLS and CDR2 as YYNGEE. The CDR3 consists of 13 residues. The CDR3 DNA reads as TGTGCCAGCAGCGTTGGGACAGAAGAGACCCAGTACTTC. Translated, it gives CASSVGTEETQYF. Full variable domain (outside the CDR3, taken from reference TRBV9 and TRBJ2-5): DSGVTQTPKHLITATGQRVTLRCSPRSGDLSVYWYQQSLDQGLQFLIQYYNGEERAKGNILERFSAQQFPDLHSELNLSSLELGDSALYFCASSVGTEETQYFGPGTRLLVL.

The rearrangement links TRBV5-1 to TRBJ2-1; the match to TRBD1 covers 11 bases. Germline trimming cut 2 bases from V and 2 bases from J; bases unmatched to any gene: 6. The CDR3 sequence is 17 residues long. From germline, CDR1 is SGHRS and CDR2 YFSETQ. Here the CDR3 reads CASSFRGQGAPYNEQFF. CDR3 in DNA: TGCGCCAGCAGCTTCCGAGGACAGGGGGCCCCCTACAATGAGCAGTTCTTC.

The chain has TRBV6-6 and TRBJ1-1, with 9 nucleotides matching TRBD1. Germline V gene sequence: CDR1 MNHNY, CDR2 SVGAGI (reference sequence). Trimming cost V 2 bases and J 0 bases; bases outside gene matches: 4. The CDR3 has 16 residues. CDR3 nucleotides: TGTGCCAGCAGTTACCCGGGACAGGGCTTGAACACTGAAGCTTTCTTT. It yields the protein CASSYPGQGLNTEAFF.

The CDR3 spells CSVPKADSSYEQYF. The CDR3 bases are TGCAGCGTTCCTAAAGCGGACAGCTCCTACGAGCAGTACTTC. This sequence joins TRBV29-1 and TRBJ2-7, with D perhaps TRBD1 (6 bases). The CDR3 loop spans 14 amino acids. The germline gives CDR1 SQVTM, CDR2 ANQGSEA. Trimming shortened V by 5 bases and J by 0 bases, and 14 bases separated the two germline ends.

V usage is TRBV5-6 and J usage is TRBJ2-4; D unresolved. V lost 0 bases to trimming and J lost 11 bases, with 12 bases between them. Germline values: CDR1 SGHDT, CDR2 YYEEEE. This CDR3 is 13 amino acids long. This CDR3 is CASSLDAGDLQYF. The CDR3 region has the DNA TGTGCCAGCAGCTTGGATGCAGGCGATCTTCAGTACTTC.